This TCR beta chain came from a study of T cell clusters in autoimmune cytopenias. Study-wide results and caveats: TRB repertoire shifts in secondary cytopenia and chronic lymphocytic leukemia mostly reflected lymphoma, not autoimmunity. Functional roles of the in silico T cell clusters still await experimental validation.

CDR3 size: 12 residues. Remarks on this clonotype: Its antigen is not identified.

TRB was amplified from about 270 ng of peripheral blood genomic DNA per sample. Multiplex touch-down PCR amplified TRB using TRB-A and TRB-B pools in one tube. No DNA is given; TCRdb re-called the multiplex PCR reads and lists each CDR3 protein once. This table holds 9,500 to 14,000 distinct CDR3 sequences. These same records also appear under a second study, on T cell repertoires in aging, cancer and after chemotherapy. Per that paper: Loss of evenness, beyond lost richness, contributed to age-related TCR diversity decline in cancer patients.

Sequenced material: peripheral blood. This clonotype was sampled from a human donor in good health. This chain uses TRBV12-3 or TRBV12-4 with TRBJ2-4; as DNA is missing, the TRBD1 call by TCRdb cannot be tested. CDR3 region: CASSGTGTIQYF.